Listed here are 20 T cell receptor beta chains from one sample, sequenced in a study of cytomegalovirus exposure and HLA in healthy donors. The PCR used 60 Vbeta and 13 Jbeta primers. The protocol was immunoSEQ multiplex PCR, while the TCRdb copy is restricted to in-frame clones and leaves out a portion. The sample includes about 97,000 clones, around 81% seen only once; the top ten take under 5.5%. Sequencing input: PBMCs. All receptors derive from a man aged 35-49 years in good health and CMV-seropositive.

The rearrangement links TRBV5-1 to TRBJ2-3, with D possibly matching TRBD2 (6 bases). This CDR3 is 16 amino acids long. Deletions cut 5 bases from V and 1 base from J, with 17 bases between. Germline loops: CDR1 SGHRS, CDR2 YFSETQ. Here the CDR3 reads CASSSDPGLRTDTQYF. CDR3 in DNA: TGCGCCAGCAGTTCTGACCCGGGACTCCGCACAGATACGCAGTATTTT.

This sequence joins TRBV9 and TRBJ2-1, with 7 bases matching TRBD2. The V gene's germline CDR1 is SGDLS and CDR2 YYNGEE. After removal of 0 bases from V and 5 bases from J, the junction contained 2 bases not matched to a gene. This CDR3 comprises 14 residues. CDR3 in DNA: TGTGCCAGCAGCGTAGGGACTAGTGACAATGAGCAGTTCTTC. Translation: CASSVGTSDNEQFF.

The V call is TRBV5-4, the J call TRBJ2-2; D possibly corresponds to TRBD1 (6 bases). Trimming cost V 4 bases and J 3 bases, with 10 bases left between them. Germline-derived CDR1 and CDR2 are SGHNT and YYREEE (reference sequence). This CDR3 contains 14 residues. Here the CDR3 reads CASSTHRDTGELFF. The CDR3 coding sequence is TGTGCCAGCAGCACCCACAGGGACACCGGGGAGCTGTTTTTT.

DNA of the CDR3: TGTGCCACCCTAGGAGGGGGGGATGGGGCCAACGTCCTGACTTTC. This translates into CATLGGGDGANVLTF. The chain employs TRBV10-3 and TRBJ2-6, with D possibly being TRBD2 (7 bases). CDR3 size: 15 residues. CDR1 and CDR2 (germline): ENHRY, SYGVKD. V dropped 10 bases and J dropped 3 bases, with 16 bases sitting between them.

The V gene is TRBV30, the J gene TRBJ2-2, with D maybe TRBD1 (6 bases). Looked up from germline, CDR1 is GTSNPN and CDR2 is SVGIG (reference sequence). This CDR3 comprises 14 residues. Trimming took off 8 bases at V and 3 bases at J, with 16 bases between the two ends. The CDR3 spells CARQAPRYTGELFF. CDR3 in DNA: TGTGCCCGACAGGCTCCAAGGTACACCGGGGAGCTGTTTTTT.

The chain recombines TRBV30 with TRBJ2-7; TRBD2 agrees at 9 bases. The J segment lost 2 bases and the V segment lost 3 bases, leaving 5 bases of the junction unmatched. Per germline, CDR1 GTSNPN and CDR2 SVGIG (reference sequence). The CDR3 runs to 14 residues. The DNA of the CDR3 is TGTGCCTGGAGAAATAGCGGGGGAACCTACGAGCAGTACTTC. It is translated as CAWRNSGGTYEQYF.

A few counts support this clone. V gene TRBV18 combines with J gene TRBJ1-2; 10 nucleotides align to TRBD1. Trimming took 2 bases from V and 4 from J; bases not matched to a gene: 4. The CDR3 length is 15 residues. CDR1 is KGHSH, CDR2 LQKENI, per germline. The DNA for the CDR3 is TGTGCCAGCTCACCATGGGACAGGGGTGGCTATGGCTACACCTTC. Translated, it gives CASSPWDRGGYGYTF.

The rearrangement uses TRBV6-5 and TRBJ2-7, with 7 bases aligning to TRBD1. The CDR3 has 12 residues. Trimming cost V 2 bases and J 7 bases; bases outside gene matches: 2. Germline CDR1 and CDR2: MNHEY and SVGAGI. In nucleotides, the CDR3 is TGTGCCAGCAGTTACAGGGGGCGTGAGCAGTACTTC. This gives the protein CASSYRGREQYF.

This clone occurred a few times. The J gene is TRBJ2-7, the V gene TRBV5-1; 8 bases are shared with TRBD1. V was clipped by 4 bases and J by 5 bases; unmatched bases: 14. This CDR3 contains 16 residues. The V gene's germline CDR1 is SGHRS and CDR2 YFSETQ. Here the CDR3 reads CASSPLGAGGKNEQYF. For the CDR3, the DNA is TGCGCCAGCAGCCCCCTGGGAGCAGGGGGCAAGAACGAGCAGTACTTC.

The rearrangement links TRBV28 to TRBJ1-1, with D unclear. CDR3 length: 11 amino acids. The germline CDR1 and CDR2 sequences are MDHEN and SYDVKM. Trimming shortened V by 5 bases and J by 8 bases, and 9 bases separated the two germline ends. The CDR3, as DNA: TGTGCCAGCAGTCCCCGGAGAGAAGCTTTCTTT. This encodes CASSPRREAFF. Supplemented by reference TRBV28 and TRBJ1-1, the full variable domain reads DVKVTQSSRYLVKRTGEKVFLECVQDMDHENMFWYRQDPGLGLRLIYFSYDVKMKEKGDIPEGYSVSREKKERFSLILESASTNQTSMYLCASSPRREAFFGQGTRLTVV.

The J gene is TRBJ2-1, the V gene TRBV7-3; TRBD2 aligns across 10 bases. Per the germline V gene, CDR1 is SGHTA and CDR2 is FQGTGA. The V gene end was trimmed by 5 bases and the J gene end by 8 bases; junction bases not matched to a gene: 9. This CDR3 comprises 15 residues. For the CDR3, the DNA is TGTGCCAGCAGCCCCAGCGGGGGGGCCGGCTATGAGCAGTTCTTC. Translating it yields CASSPSGGAGYEQFF.

The CDR3 reads CASSFQGINEQFF. CDR3 nucleotides: TGCGCCAGCAGCTTCCAGGGTATCAATGAGCAGTTCTTC. The chain uses TRBV5-1 and TRBJ2-1, with a tentative D call TRBD1 (5 bases). Germline V gene sequence: CDR1 SGHRS, CDR2 YFSETQ. Trimming removed 2 bases at V and 6 bases at J, with 9 bases between. This CDR3 spans 13 amino acids.

This clone came up once. The chain joins TRBV18 to TRBJ2-1; unclear D gene. This CDR3 has 14 amino acids. The germline CDR1 and CDR2 sequences are KGHSH and LQKENI. V shed 3 bases and J shed 6 bases, with 12 bases lying between them. Written as DNA, the CDR3 is TGTGCCAGCTCACCCAATACGCAGTCCAATGAGCAGTTCTTC. This codes for CASSPNTQSNEQFF.

The gene calls are TRBV5-1 and TRBJ1-5; D is uncertain. V gave up 4 bases and J gave up 0 bases, with 11 bases separating them. Germline CDR1 SGHRS, CDR2 YFSETQ. CDR3 length equals 15 residues. This CDR3 is CASSPETTSNQPQHF. As DNA, the CDR3 is TGCGCCAGCAGCCCGGAGACCACTAGCAATCAGCCCCAGCATTTT. Drawing the rest from reference TRBV5-1 and TRBJ1-5, the complete variable domain is KAGVTQTPRYLIKTRGQQVTLSCSPISGHRSVSWYQQTPGQGLQFLFEYFSETQRNKGNFPGRFSGRQFSNSRSEMNVSTLELGDSALYLCASSPETTSNQPQHFGDGTRLSIL.

V and J are TRBV5-1 and TRBJ2-7; no clear D. CDR1 and CDR2 from the germline V gene are SGHRS and YFSETQ. CDR3 length equals 14 residues. V gave up 0 bases and J gave up 1 base, with 8 bases separating them. In nucleotides, the CDR3 is TGCGCCAGCAGCTTGGGAGACTGGTCCTACGAGCAGTACTTC. This codes for CASSLGDWSYEQYF.

The rearrangement links TRBV29-1 to TRBJ1-6; 7 nucleotides line up with TRBD1. Germline V gene sequence: CDR1 SQVTM, CDR2 ANQGSEA. CDR3 length equals 15 residues. Trimming removed 6 bases from V and 6 bases from J; junction bases left unmatched: 11. CDR3 sequence: CSVRTGDVSNSPLHF. The CDR3 bases are TGCAGCGTCCGCACAGGGGACGTTAGTAATTCACCCCTCCACTTT.

Only a few counts were recorded for this clone. This chain joins TRBV28 and TRBJ1-5, with D perhaps TRBD1 (5 bases). This CDR3 is 14 amino acids long. Germline lookup yields CDR1 MDHEN and CDR2 SYDVKM. The germline V and J ends were trimmed by 5 bases and 6 bases, with 14 bases remaining between them. The CDR3 DNA reads TGTGCCAGCAGTCCTGGACGGGGGGGTCAGCCCCAGCATTTT. Encoded protein: CASSPGRGGQPQHF. Supplemented by reference TRBV28 and TRBJ1-5, the full variable domain reads DVKVTQSSRYLVKRTGEKVFLECVQDMDHENMFWYRQDPGLGLRLIYFSYDVKMKEKGDIPEGYSVSREKKERFSLILESASTNQTSMYLCASSPGRGGQPQHFGDGTRLSIL.

This sequence joins TRBV5-1 and TRBJ2-3; D not resolved. CDR3 length: 13 amino acids. Germline lookup yields CDR1 SGHRS and CDR2 YFSETQ. Between the trimmed V and J ends, which lost 4 bases and 0 bases, there was a span of 6 bases. CDR3 amino acids: CASSPTSTDTQYF. CDR3 bases: TGCGCCAGCAGCCCGACTAGCACAGATACGCAGTATTTT.

There are a few counts of this clone. The rearrangement uses TRBV2 and TRBJ2-7; D is uncertain. This CDR3 spans 12 amino acids. The ends were cut back, 2 bases at V and 6 bases at J, with 8 bases in the middle. Germline CDR1 reads SNHLY; CDR2 reads FYNNEI. The CDR3 region has the DNA TGTGCCAGCAGTGAACGTTCGGGCGAGCAGTACTTC. As protein: CASSERSGEQYF.

The J gene is TRBJ2-7, the V gene TRBV4-2; the D gene is possibly TRBD2 (5 bases). Trimming shortened V by 1 base and J by 0 bases, and 13 bases separated the two germline ends. CDR3 length equals 16 residues. Germline CDR1 is LGHNA and CDR2 is YNFKEQ. The CDR3 here is CASSQGLSGDSYEQYF. The DNA of the CDR3 is TGTGCCAGCAGCCAAGGTCTATCCGGGGACTCCTACGAGCAGTACTTC.